The 25 T cell receptor beta chains in this list originate from one sample, sequenced in a study of early T cells in non-severe SARS-CoV-2 infection (dated by TCRdb to about 2021). The method behind the library was 5' RACE. The sequencer listed for this sample is NextSeq 500. Clones were called with MiXCR by TCRdb after fastp trimmed the public reads at Q25, and only in-frame beta chains were retained. Every entry covers one CDR3 protein and lists the most common genes and DNA from its rows. The sample data list roughly 56,000 distinct CDR3 sequences, and approximately 7.6% of these were observed just once. The top ten clones comprise about 4.2% of the sample. Sequencing was performed on whole blood. The source of these receptors is an adult who was a healthcare worker with PCR-confirmed SARS-CoV-2 infection or an uninfected control (not recorded which).

This clonotype was observed at least ten times. V and J are TRBV5-1 and TRBJ1-3, with D possibly TRBD1 on 5 matching bases. V shed 4 bases and J shed 1 base, with 15 bases lying between them. Germline-derived CDR1 and CDR2 are SGHRS and YFSETQ. The CDR3 runs to 16 residues. The DNA of the CDR3 is TGCGCCAGCAGCGTGGACACCGCCAGGTCTGGAAACACCATATATTTT. This translates into CASSVDTARSGNTIYF.

This clonotype was observed a handful of times. The J gene is TRBJ1-5, the V gene TRBV4-1, with D tentatively TRBD1 (5 bases). Trimming removed 5 bases from V and 2 bases from J, with 13 bases in between. The CDR3 extends over 15 amino acids. Germline CDR1 MGHRA, CDR2 YSYEKL. CDR3 region: CASSNSGLGNQPQHF. In DNA, the CDR3 is TGCGCCAGCAGCAACTCAGGGTTGGGCAATCAGCCCCAGCATTTT.

This clonotype was found many times. The chain carries TRBV2 and TRBJ2-3; the D is unclear. Germline loops: CDR1 SNHLY, CDR2 FYNNEI. V lost 6 bases and J lost 2, with 12 bases in between. The CDR3 runs 14 residues. The CDR3 reads CASRADSVTDTQYF. The CDR3 bases are TGTGCCAGCAGGGCAGATAGTGTCACAGATACGCAGTATTTT.

The chain recombines TRBV5-1 with TRBJ2-3, with TRBD2 matching 9 bases. Germline CDR1 reads SGHRS; CDR2 reads YFSETQ. CDR3 length: 15 residues. The V and J ends lost 2 bases and 2 bases, in that order; junction bases with no gene match: 3. CDR3 protein: CASSFGTSHTDTQYF. The CDR3 nucleotides read TGCGCCAGCAGCTTTGGGACTAGCCACACAGATACGCAGTATTTT. Complete variable domain (other parts from reference TRBV5-1 and TRBJ2-3): KAGVTQTPRYLIKTRGQQVTLSCSPISGHRSVSWYQQTPGQGLQFLFEYFSETQRNKGNFPGRFSGRQFSNSRSEMNVSTLELGDSALYLCASSFGTSHTDTQYFGPGTRLTVL.

In DNA, the CDR3 is TGTGCCAGCCGAGGACAGGGGTTTTACGAGCAGTACTTC. Its protein product is CASRGQGFYEQYF. This chain links TRBV28 with TRBJ2-7; TRBD1 aligns across 9 bases. Unmatched junction bases numbered 6, after V lost 8 bases and J lost 4 bases. Germline V gene data show CDR1 as MDHEN and CDR2 as SYDVKM. The length of the CDR3 is 13 residues.

There are a few counts of this clonotype. This sequence joins TRBV7-2 and TRBJ2-7, with a possible D match to TRBD2 (5 bases). The ends were cut back, 1 base at V and 3 bases at J, with 13 bases in the middle. The CDR3 loop spans 15 amino acids. The germline CDR1 and CDR2 sequences are SGHTA and FQGNSA. The CDR3 DNA reads TGTGCCAGCAGCTTAGGAGGGCCCAAAAGCTACGAGCAGTACTTC. Amino acids: CASSLGGPKSYEQYF. Full variable domain (outside the CDR3, taken from reference TRBV7-2 and TRBJ2-7): GAGVSQSPSNKVTEKGKDVELRCDPISGHTALYWYRQSLGQGLEFLIYFQGNSAPDKSGLPSDRFSAERTGGSVSTLTIQRTQQEDSAVYLCASSLGGPKSYEQYFGPGTRLTVT.

This clonotype was counted a few times. The rearrangement uses TRBV28 and TRBJ2-7; D unclear. The ends were cut back, 7 bases at V and 0 bases at J, with 19 bases in the middle. The length of the CDR3 is 16 residues. CDR1 is MDHEN and CDR2 is SYDVKM in the germline V gene. The CDR3 nucleotides are TGTGCCAGCACCGAAACCAGAGGTCACAGCTCCTACGAGCAGTACTTC. This gives the protein CASTETRGHSSYEQYF. Using reference TRBV28 and TRBJ2-7 for the parts outside the CDR3, the full variable domain is DVKVTQSSRYLVKRTGEKVFLECVQDMDHENMFWYRQDPGLGLRLIYFSYDVKMKEKGDIPEGYSVSREKKERFSLILESASTNQTSMYLCASTETRGHSSYEQYFGPGTRLTVT.

This clonotype was observed a few times. The chain links TRBV20-1 to TRBJ2-3; a possible D gene is TRBD2 (6 bases). The CDR3 is made up of 14 amino acids. V lost 2 bases, J lost 2 bases, and 11 bases lay in between. CDR1 is DFQATT and CDR2 is SNEGSKA in the germline V gene (reference sequence). The CDR3 DNA reads TGCAGTGCTAGAAACGCGGGACTCACAGATACGCAGTATTTT. Translated: CSARNAGLTDTQYF.

This clonotype showed up many times. The V gene is TRBV11-2, the J gene TRBJ2-1; 15 bases are a match to TRBD2. Trimming at V came to 4 bases and at J to 7 bases, leaving 2 bases not matched to a gene. The CDR3 loop spans 15 amino acids. From germline, CDR1 is SGHAT and CDR2 FQNNGV. This CDR3 reads CASSWTSGGANEQFF. The DNA for the CDR3 is TGTGCCAGCAGCTGGACTAGCGGGGGGGCAAATGAGCAGTTCTTC. Full variable domain (rest looked up from reference TRBV11-2 and TRBJ2-1): EAGVAQSPRYKIIEKRQSVAFWCNPISGHATLYWYQQILGQGPKLLIQFQNNGVVDDSQLPKDRFSAERLKGVDSTLKIQPAKLEDSAVYLCASSWTSGGANEQFFGPGTRLTVL.

This clonotype came up many times. The chain recombines TRBV27 with TRBJ2-5, with D possibly being TRBD2 (6 bases). Germline assignment: CDR1 MNHEY and CDR2 SMNVEV (reference sequence). The length of the CDR3 is 14 residues. Trimming removed 7 bases from V and 4 bases from J, with 16 bases in between. The CDR3 reads CASMDSGTRETQYF. DNA for the CDR3: TGTGCCAGCATGGATAGCGGAACGCGAGAGACCCAGTACTTC.

This clonotype has more than one count but fewer than ten. The V call is TRBV3-1, the J call TRBJ2-7, with TRBD1 matching over 10 bases. This CDR3 is 16 amino acids long. Germline V gene data show CDR1 as LGHDT and CDR2 as YNNKEL (reference sequence). With V trimmed by 4 bases and J by 3 bases, 9 bases remained unmatched. The DNA for the CDR3 is TGTGCCAGCAGCCGCGACGGTCGGGACAGGGGCTACGAGCAGTACTTC. Protein sequence: CASSRDGRDRGYEQYF.

A few counts support this clonotype. The rearrangement uses TRBV7-2 and TRBJ1-3; D gene ambiguous. Germline lookup yields CDR1 SGHTA and CDR2 FQGNSA. Trimming left V 7 bases short and J 4 bases short, with 23 bases between. The CDR3 runs to 17 residues. CDR3 loop: CASTPFLGSGLGNTIYF. The CDR3 DNA is TGTGCCAGCACCCCTTTCCTGGGCAGCGGGCTCGGAAACACCATATATTTT.

This clonotype has ten or more counts. The rearrangement links TRBV11-2 to TRBJ2-1; D not resolved. Trimming removed 1 base at V and 4 bases at J, with 11 bases between. Per germline, CDR1 SGHAT and CDR2 FQNNGV. The CDR3 consists of 15 residues. The CDR3 DNA is TGTGCCAGCAGCTTAGTCGTCACGCTGTACAATGAGCAGTTCTTC. Translated, it gives CASSLVVTLYNEQFF.

The chain employs TRBV27 and TRBJ2-7; maybe TRBD1 (6 bases). Germline V CDR1 and CDR2: MNHEY, SMNVEV (reference sequence). This CDR3 contains 12 residues. The V end was cut by 6 bases, the J end by 2 bases, with 8 bases between. The CDR3 DNA reads as TGTGCCAGCAGAGGACAGACCTACGAGCAGTACTTC. Translated, it gives CASRGQTYEQYF.

The rearrangement uses TRBV3-1 and TRBJ2-3, with D unresolved. The CDR3 runs to 14 residues. Germline-derived CDR1 and CDR2 are LGHDT and YNNKEL (reference sequence). Trimming pared 4 bases from V and 6 bases from J, leaving 14 bases between. The DNA of the CDR3 is TGTGCCAGCAGCCGAGATAGCTGGTCGGATACGCAGTATTTT. Residues: CASSRDSWSDTQYF.

This clonotype has more than one count but fewer than ten. This chain connects TRBV6-6 to TRBJ2-1, with D possibly matching TRBD1 (6 bases). Germline V gene lookup returns CDR1 MNHNY and CDR2 SVGAGI (reference sequence). V lost 6 bases and J lost 10, with 19 bases in between. The CDR3 is 14 amino acids. The CDR3 loop reads CASSPTTGTMEQFF. Written as DNA, the CDR3 is TGTGCCAGCAGCCCGACGACTGGGACAATGGAGCAGTTCTTC.

V gene TRBV5-5 combines with J gene TRBJ2-7; D is ambiguous. The CDR3 is 15 amino acids. In germline, CDR1 is SGHKS, CDR2 YYEKEE (reference sequence). V lost 6 bases and J 2 bases, leaving 18 bases between the germline ends. The CDR3 coding sequence is TGTGCCAGCATCTTAAGTGGGGTCTCTACCTACGAGCAGTACTTC. Its protein product is CASILSGVSTYEQYF.

This clonotype was seen only once. It may be a read error: a sequence one base away is much more abundant. The CDR3 sequence: CASSIRGRTGEPFF. In nucleotides, the CDR3 is TGTGCCAGCAGTATCAGGGGGCGGACCGGGGAGCCGTTTTTT. The chain is built from TRBV27 and TRBJ2-2; 8 positions match TRBD1. This CDR3 is built from 14 residues. CDR1 and CDR2 (germline): MNHEY, SMNVEV (reference sequence).

This clonotype occurred a few times. The chain recombines TRBV28 with TRBJ2-5; a weak D match, TRBD2 (5 bases). Trimming stripped 6 bases from V and 5 bases from J, with 10 bases between. This CDR3 has 12 amino acids. Germline V gene sequence: CDR1 MDHEN, CDR2 SYDVKM. In DNA, the CDR3 is TGTGCCAGCAGATCGGGGTTGGAGACCCAGTACTTC. The encoded protein is CASRSGLETQYF.

The chain employs TRBV5-6 and TRBJ2-3; 11 bases map to TRBD2. V lost 0 bases, J lost 8 bases, and 11 bases stayed unmatched. The CDR3 runs to 17 residues. CDR1 is SGHDT and CDR2 is YYEEEE in the germline V gene. This CDR3 reads CASSLALAGVYTGTQYF. For the CDR3, the DNA is TGTGCCAGCAGCTTGGCACTAGCGGGAGTTTACACGGGTACGCAGTATTTT.

This clonotype showed up just a few times. This chain connects TRBV5-6 to TRBJ1-2, with 7 bases lining up with TRBD1. The CDR3 runs to 13 residues. Germline V gene lookup returns CDR1 SGHDT and CDR2 YYEEEE. With 6 bases clipped from V and 4 bases from J, the junction kept 6 bases outside the gene matches. CDR3 in DNA: TGTGCCAGCATCGGAACAGGGGCCTATGGCTACACCTTC. As protein: CASIGTGAYGYTF. The full variable domain, rest sourced from reference TRBV5-6 and TRBJ1-2, is DAGVTQSPTHLIKTRGQQVTLRCSPKSGHDTVSWYQQALGQGPQFIFQYYEEEERQRGNFPDRFSGHQFPNYSSELNVNALLLGDSALYLCASIGTGAYGYTFGSGTRLTVV.

This clonotype was recorded at least ten times. The chain combines TRBV28 with TRBJ1-4, with D possibly being TRBD1 (6 bases). Germline CDR1 and CDR2: MDHEN and SYDVKM. This CDR3 has 16 residues. Between the trimmed V and J ends, which lost 3 bases and 8 bases, there was a span of 19 bases. CDR3 coding DNA: TGTGCCAGCAGTTTGGCGGGTGGGGGCCTTTCGGAAAAACTGTTTTTT. Translating it yields CASSLAGGGLSEKLFF.

This clonotype has just a few counts. This chain links TRBV28 with TRBJ2-3; possible D gene TRBD1, 6 bases. Germline CDR1 is MDHEN and CDR2 is SYDVKM. V dropped 5 bases and J dropped 2 bases, with 14 bases sitting between them. The CDR3 length is 15 residues. DNA for the CDR3: TGTGCCAGCAGTCCAACCGGGACATACACAGATACGCAGTATTTT. It codes for CASSPTGTYTDTQYF. Supplemented by reference TRBV28 and TRBJ2-3, the full variable domain reads DVKVTQSSRYLVKRTGEKVFLECVQDMDHENMFWYRQDPGLGLRLIYFSYDVKMKEKGDIPEGYSVSREKKERFSLILESASTNQTSMYLCASSPTGTYTDTQYFGPGTRLTVL.

In this sample, this clonotype turned up a few times. V is TRBV4-2 and J is TRBJ1-1; D ambiguous. There are 13 residues in the CDR3. V lost 1 base and J lost 6, with 9 bases in between. CDR1 is LGHNA, CDR2 YNFKEQ, per germline. CDR3 in DNA: TGTGCCAGCAGCCAAGTGAAGTGGGCTGAAGCTTTCTTT. Residues: CASSQVKWAEAFF.

The V call is TRBV7-9, the J call TRBJ2-7, with D possibly TRBD1 on 6 matching bases. This CDR3 comprises 15 residues. The germline gives CDR1 SEHNR, CDR2 FQNEAQ (reference sequence). V shed 5 bases and J shed 6 bases, with 20 bases lying between them. The CDR3 DNA sequence: TGTGCCAGCAGCCTGCGACAGGACTCCTTCCTCGAGCAGTACTTC. Translating it yields CASSLRQDSFLEQYF.